Shown below are 7 T cell receptor beta chains from a single sample sequenced in a study of CD8+ T cells in alopecia areata. Treatment denoted: oral pan-JAK inhibitor, 5-10 mg twice daily. Extracted from the samples, RNA was reverse transcribed into cDNA to serve as the sequencing template. The assay was immunoSEQ multiplex PCR, and TCRdb's table has in-frame clones only and misses some. The sample shows some 110,000 clones, approximately 52% of them seen only once. Sequencing used CD8+ T cells sorted from blood, obtained at week 4, from a patient treated with tofacitinib. Every receptor here comes from a human donor with alopecia areata.

This clone was counted a few times. The chain recombines TRBV10-3 with TRBJ2-1; D possibly corresponds to TRBD2 (6 bases). In germline, CDR1 is ENHRY, CDR2 SYGVKD. CDR3 size: 12 residues. Trimming stripped 2 bases from V and 10 bases from J, with 9 bases between. CDR3 residues: CAISEVGGEQFF. CDR3 nucleotides: TGTGCCATCAGTGAGGTCGGGGGAGAGCAGTTCTTC.

This chain uses TRBV29-1 with TRBJ2-2; D perhaps matches TRBD2 (5 bases). Trimming pared 3 bases from V and 2 bases from J, leaving 7 bases between. The germline gives CDR1 SQVTM, CDR2 ANQGSEA. This CDR3 is 13 amino acids long. The CDR3 bases are TGCAGCGTTGAGAGGGATAACACCGGGGAGCTGTTTTTT. Amino acid sequence: CSVERDNTGELFF.

J is TRBJ1-3 and V is TRBV4-1; D remains ambiguous. In germline, CDR1 is MGHRA, CDR2 YSYEKL. This CDR3 spans 16 amino acids. V lost 5 bases and J 0 bases, leaving 14 bases between the germline ends. DNA of the CDR3: TGCGCCAGCAGCACCCACCTACACGACTCTGGAAACACCATATATTTT. Amino acids: CASSTHLHDSGNTIYF.

This clone came up a few times. This chain links TRBV4-3 with TRBJ1-1; a possible D gene is TRBD1 (5 bases). This CDR3 has 17 amino acids. Looked up from germline, CDR1 is LGHNA and CDR2 is YSLEER. V shed 4 bases and J shed 5 bases, with 23 bases lying between them. DNA of the CDR3: TGCGCCAGCAGCCCTCTCCCAGAAACGGGGGGTGGGACTGAAGCTTTCTTT. It is translated as CASSPLPETGGGTEAFF.

This clone was counted a few times. The chain carries TRBV27 and TRBJ1-5; D is possibly TRBD1 (6 bases). The germline CDR1 and CDR2 sequences are MNHEY and SMNVEV (reference sequence). The CDR3 sequence is 14 residues long. Trimming removed 2 bases at V and 7 bases at J, with 12 bases between. The CDR3 loop is CASSLRGGLQPQHF. The CDR3 DNA reads TGTGCCAGCAGTTTAAGGGGGGGTCTCCAGCCCCAGCATTTT.

The chain joins TRBV29-1 to TRBJ2-1; D is possibly TRBD1 or TRBD2 (5 bases each). The germline CDR1 and CDR2 sequences are SQVTM and ANQGSEA. This CDR3 contains 16 residues. V dropped 7 bases and J dropped 8 bases, with 27 bases sitting between them. The CDR3 DNA is TGCAGCGCCCAGGGAGTGGAAGACTATACCTCCTATGAGCAGTTCTTC. This gives the protein CSAQGVEDYTSYEQFF.

The chain has TRBV7-2 and TRBJ2-3; D call uncertain. The CDR3 has 14 amino acids. Germline V gives CDR1 SGHTA, CDR2 FQGNSA. V was pared by 1 base and J by 2 bases, with 7 bases between. The CDR3 nucleotides read TGTGCCAGCAGCTTAGGGGTGAACACAGATACGCAGTATTTT. It codes for CASSLGVNTDTQYF.